Below, 11 T cell receptor beta chains from the same sample are listed, as sequenced in a study of T cell responses to AZD1222 COVID-19 vaccine. Clones were read by immunoSEQ multiplex PCR, and TCRdb kept only the in-frame ones, dropping some. The data contain fewer than 300,000 clones, more than 85% of them singletons. The specimen was peripheral blood, collected on day 0 of AZD1222 vaccination. The source is an adult in good health.

The chain is built from TRBV3-1 (or the pseudogene TRBV3-2) and TRBJ1-4; D is undetermined. Germline CDR1 reads LGHDT; CDR2 reads YNNKEL (reference sequence). Trimming took 1 base from V and 6 from J, leaving 3 bases between them. The CDR3 is 12 residues long. The CDR3 DNA is TGTGCCAGCAGCCAAGTGGATGAAAAACTGTTTTTT. Residues: CASSQVDEKLFF.

The V and J genes are TRBV4-3 and TRBJ1-2; tentative D call: TRBD1 (6 bases). Per germline, CDR1 LGHNA and CDR2 YSLEER. The CDR3 totals 14 residues. V was trimmed by 4 bases and J by 4 bases, leaving 13 bases between them. CDR3 bases: TGCGCCAGCAGCCCCTCAGTGGGGGCCTATGGCTACACCTTC. It yields the protein CASSPSVGAYGYTF.

The chain recombines TRBV5-1 with TRBJ2-7; 11 nucleotides line up with TRBD1. The CDR3 has 16 amino acids. V lost 0 bases to trimming and J lost 2 bases; unmatched junction nucleotides: 4. CDR1 is SGHRS, CDR2 YFSETQ, per germline. The CDR3 sequence is CASSLDPGQGAYEQYF. Written as DNA, the CDR3 is TGCGCCAGCAGCTTGGACCCGGGACAGGGGGCCTACGAGCAGTACTTC.

The chain combines TRBV19 with TRBJ2-3, with D possibly TRBD2 on 6 matching bases. Trimming removed 5 bases at V and 1 base at J, with 13 bases between. This CDR3 comprises 15 residues. Germline assignment: CDR1 LNHDA and CDR2 SQIVND (reference sequence). CDR3 amino acids: CASSGGGLGTDTQYF. Here the CDR3 DNA reads TGTGCCAGTAGTGGAGGAGGGCTTGGCACAGATACGCAGTATTTT.

This chain links TRBV7-8 with TRBJ1-2; TRBD1 matches 8 bases. J gave up 8 bases and V 5 bases, and 4 bases lay outside the gene matches. CDR1 and CDR2 from the germline V gene are SGHVS and FQNEAQ. The CDR3 has 12 residues. This CDR3 is CASSNDRGGYTF. The CDR3 DNA reads TGTGCCAGCAGCAACGACAGGGGAGGCTACACCTTC.

This clone was seen a single time. The V gene is TRBV5-4, the J gene TRBJ2-1; D remains ambiguous. Germline V gives CDR1 SGHNT, CDR2 YYREEE (reference sequence). Trimming took off 3 bases at V and 3 bases at J, with 16 bases between the two ends. The CDR3 contains 16 residues. CDR3 amino acids: CASSSTTRTDYNEQFF. CDR3 bases: TGTGCCAGCAGCTCCACAACGAGGACGGACTACAATGAGCAGTTCTTC.

J is TRBJ2-1 and V is TRBV18; maybe TRBD1 (7 bases). V shed 3 bases and J shed 10 bases, with 16 bases lying between them. Looked up from germline, CDR1 is KGHSH and CDR2 is LQKENI. The CDR3 is 14 amino acids. The CDR3 nucleotides are TGTGCCAGCTCACCGGGGAGACAGGGAGGCGAGCAGTTCTTC. This translates into CASSPGRQGGEQFF. Full variable domain (missing parts from reference TRBV18 and TRBJ2-1): NAGVMQNPRHLVRRRGQEARLRCSPMKGHSHVYWYRQLPEEGLKFMVYLQKENIIDESGMPKERFSAEFPKEGPSILRIQQVVRGDSAAYFCASSPGRQGGEQFFGPGTRLTVL.

V and J are TRBV12-5 and TRBJ1-2; no reliable D call. Germline assignment: CDR1 LGHNT and CDR2 FRNRAP. This CDR3 is built from 12 residues. Trimming cost V 6 bases and J 6 bases, with 11 bases left between them. This CDR3 is CASGNHHHGYTF. As DNA, the CDR3 is TGTGCTAGTGGGAACCACCACCATGGCTACACCTTC.

Concerning this clone itself: Its ends do not fully match the called genes, so a read error is possible. The V and J genes are TRBV5-5 and TRBJ1-6; 7 bases line up with TRBD1. CDR1 is SGHKS and CDR2 is YYEKEE in the germline V gene (reference sequence). This CDR3 has 17 residues. CDR3 residues: CASRLAHRDRLDSPLHF. The CDR3 nucleotides are TGTGCCAGCAGGTTGGCCCACCGGGACAGACTTGATTCACCCCTCCACTTT.

The chain carries TRBV6-2 or TRBV6-3 and TRBJ2-3; D possibly corresponds to TRBD1 (5 bases). Trimming took off 6 bases at V and 0 bases at J, with 10 bases between the two ends. CDR1 and CDR2 (germline): MNHEY, SVGEGT. This CDR3 contains 14 residues. DNA of the CDR3: TGTGCCAGCAGACCTCAGGGAAGCACAGATACGCAGTATTTT. It translates to CASRPQGSTDTQYF.

The chain is built from TRBV7-9 and TRBJ1-3; D unresolved. V shed 2 bases and J shed 0 bases, with 8 bases lying between them. The CDR3 extends over 15 amino acids. Germline lookup yields CDR1 SEHNR and CDR2 FQNEAQ (reference sequence). CDR3 residues: CASSLIRHSGNTIYF. The CDR3 coding sequence is TGTGCCAGCAGCTTAATTCGGCACTCTGGAAACACCATATATTTT. The complete variable domain, with remaining parts taken from reference TRBV7-9 and TRBJ1-3, reads DTGVSQNPRHKITKRGQNVTFRCDPISEHNRLYWYRQTLGQGPEFLTYFQNEAQLEKSRLLSDRFSAERPKGSFSTLEIQRTEQGDSAMYLCASSLIRHSGNTIYFGEGSWLTVV.